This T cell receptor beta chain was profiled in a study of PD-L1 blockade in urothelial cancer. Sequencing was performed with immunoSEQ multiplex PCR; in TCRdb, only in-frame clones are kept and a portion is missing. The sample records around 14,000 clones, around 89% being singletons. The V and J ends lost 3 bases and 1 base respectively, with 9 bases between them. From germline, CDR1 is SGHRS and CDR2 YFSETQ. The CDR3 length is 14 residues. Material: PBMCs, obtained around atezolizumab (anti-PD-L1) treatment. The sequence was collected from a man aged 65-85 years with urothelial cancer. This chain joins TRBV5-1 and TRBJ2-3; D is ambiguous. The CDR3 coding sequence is TGCGCCAGCAGCTCGTCGTCGGGCACAGATACGCAGTATTTT. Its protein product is CASSSSSGTDTQYF.